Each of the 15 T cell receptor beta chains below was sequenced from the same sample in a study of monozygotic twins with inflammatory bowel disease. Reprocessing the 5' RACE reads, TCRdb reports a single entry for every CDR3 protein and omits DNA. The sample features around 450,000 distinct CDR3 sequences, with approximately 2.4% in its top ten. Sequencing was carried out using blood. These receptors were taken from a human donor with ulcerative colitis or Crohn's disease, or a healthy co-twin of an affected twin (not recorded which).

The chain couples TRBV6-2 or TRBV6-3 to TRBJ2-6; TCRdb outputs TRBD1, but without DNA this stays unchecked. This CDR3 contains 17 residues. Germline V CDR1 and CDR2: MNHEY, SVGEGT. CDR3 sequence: CASTVPKGTSGANVLTF.

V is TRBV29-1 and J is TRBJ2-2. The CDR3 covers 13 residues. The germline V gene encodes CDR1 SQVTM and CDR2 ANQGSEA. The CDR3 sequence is CSVEENLTGELFF.

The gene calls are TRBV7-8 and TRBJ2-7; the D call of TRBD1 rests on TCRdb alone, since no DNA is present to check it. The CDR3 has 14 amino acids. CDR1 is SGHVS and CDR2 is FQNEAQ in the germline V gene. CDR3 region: CASSSRTRDYEQYF.

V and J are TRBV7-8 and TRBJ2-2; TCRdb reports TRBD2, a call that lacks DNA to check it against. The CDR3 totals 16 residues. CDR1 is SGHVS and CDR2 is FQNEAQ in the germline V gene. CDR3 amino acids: CASSSFGTRNTGELFF.

This CDR3 reads CVSSEFNREQFF. The rearrangement joins TRBV25-1 to TRBJ2-1. The CDR3 covers 12 residues. CDR1 MGHDK and CDR2 SYGVNS come from the germline V gene.

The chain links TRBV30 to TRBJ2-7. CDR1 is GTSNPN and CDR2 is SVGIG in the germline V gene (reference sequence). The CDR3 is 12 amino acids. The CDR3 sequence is CAWSRQPHEQYF.

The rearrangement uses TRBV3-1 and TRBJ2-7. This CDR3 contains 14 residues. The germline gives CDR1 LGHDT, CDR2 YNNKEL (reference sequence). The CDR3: CASSPSKKPYEQYF.

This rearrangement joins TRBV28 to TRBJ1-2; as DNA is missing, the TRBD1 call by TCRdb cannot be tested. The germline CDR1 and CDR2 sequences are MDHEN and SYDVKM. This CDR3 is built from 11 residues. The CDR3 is CAGSGSYGYTF.

CDR3 residues: CASRTHSQGDNEQFF. The rearrangement joins TRBV27 to TRBJ2-1; the TCRdb call, TRBD1, lacks DNA for checking. Germline V gene lookup returns CDR1 MNHEY and CDR2 SMNVEV (reference sequence). The CDR3 covers 15 residues.

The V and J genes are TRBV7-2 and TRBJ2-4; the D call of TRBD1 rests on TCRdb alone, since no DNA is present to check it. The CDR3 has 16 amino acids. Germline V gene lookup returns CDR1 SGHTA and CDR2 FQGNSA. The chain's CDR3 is CASSNPGGGGKNIQYF.

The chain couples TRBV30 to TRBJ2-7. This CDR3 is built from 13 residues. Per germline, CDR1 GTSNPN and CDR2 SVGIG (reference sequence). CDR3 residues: CAWGSGVSYEQYF. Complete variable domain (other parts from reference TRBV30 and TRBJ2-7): SQTIHQWPATLVQPVGSPLSLECTVEGTSNPNLYWYRQAAGRGLQLLFYSVGIGQISSEVPQNLSASRPQDRQFILSSKKLLLSDSGFYLCAWGSGVSYEQYFGPGTRLTVT.

The CDR3 loop is CASSSLGDTEAFF. The rearrangement links TRBV12-3 or TRBV12-4 to TRBJ1-1. The CDR3 runs 13 residues.

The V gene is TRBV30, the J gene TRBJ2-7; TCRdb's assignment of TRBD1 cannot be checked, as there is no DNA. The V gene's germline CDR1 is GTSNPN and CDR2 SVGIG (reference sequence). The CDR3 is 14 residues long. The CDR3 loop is CAWSEGQGSYEQYF.

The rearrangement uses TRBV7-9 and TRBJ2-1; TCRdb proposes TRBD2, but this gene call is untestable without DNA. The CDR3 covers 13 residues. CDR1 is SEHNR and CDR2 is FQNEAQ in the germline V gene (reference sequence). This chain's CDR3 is CASKAGDRLEQFF.

The CDR3 protein is CASSYSYSQTF. The genes are TRBV6-6 and TRBJ1-2. CDR3 size: 11 residues. Germline V lookup: CDR1 MNHNY, CDR2 SVGAGI (reference sequence).